The clone carrying this T cell receptor beta chain has only a few counts. Antigen specificity is unknown. This specimen belongs to a study of cytomegalovirus exposure and HLA in healthy donors. Study summary: Of all 400 or so donors who were genotyped, roughly 81% belonged to the Caucasian-associated ancestry cluster. Study results and caveats: In a later analysis, most CMV-associated TCR beta chains appeared HLA-restricted. Later analysis associated a missense DCLRE1C variant with TCR beta V- and J-gene trimming.

PCR primers comprised 60 Vbeta and 13 Jbeta primers. Using immunoSEQ multiplex PCR, the repertoire was profiled, and TCRdb retains in-frame clones only, with some absent. The sample contains approximately 97,000 clones, about four fifths of which appear only once. This sequence originates from a man aged 35-49 years in good health and CMV-seropositive. Sequencing used PBMCs.

In nucleotides, the CDR3 is TGCGCCAGCAGCTTGCAGGGCGGGGAGCTGTTTTTT. Translation gives CASSLQGGELFF. The chain couples TRBV5-1 to TRBJ2-2, with D tentatively TRBD1 (5 bases). V was clipped by 1 base and J by 7 bases, with 5 bases between them. The V gene's germline CDR1 is SGHRS and CDR2 YFSETQ. This CDR3 has 12 residues.